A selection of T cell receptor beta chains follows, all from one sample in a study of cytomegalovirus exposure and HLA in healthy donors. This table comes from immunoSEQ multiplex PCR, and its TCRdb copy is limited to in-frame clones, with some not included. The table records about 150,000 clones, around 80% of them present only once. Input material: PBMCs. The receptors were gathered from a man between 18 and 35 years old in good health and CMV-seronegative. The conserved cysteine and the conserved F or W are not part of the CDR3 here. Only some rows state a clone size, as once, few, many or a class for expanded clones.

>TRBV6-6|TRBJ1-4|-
ASTHGVWDEKLF
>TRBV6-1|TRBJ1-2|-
ASSRTGLNYGYT
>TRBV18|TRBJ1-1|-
ASSRGHPNTEAF
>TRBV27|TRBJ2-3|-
ASSIRTSGRSDTQY
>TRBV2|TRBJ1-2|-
ASSRERTGGLDGYT
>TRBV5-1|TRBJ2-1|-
ASSFGTGGNEQF
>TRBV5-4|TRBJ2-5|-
ASSPPGRTSRETQY
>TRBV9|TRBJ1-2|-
ASSATGVYGYT
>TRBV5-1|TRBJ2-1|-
ASSFGLAGLYNEQF
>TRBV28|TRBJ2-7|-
ASSLLGLAGGEQY
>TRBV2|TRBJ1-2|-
ASSEYPGQANYGYT
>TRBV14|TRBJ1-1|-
ASSQGRGYQAEAF
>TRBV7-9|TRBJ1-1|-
SSSPQGVGTEAF
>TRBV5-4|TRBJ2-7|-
ASSLNLAGVSEQY
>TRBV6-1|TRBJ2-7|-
ASRGLSRAYEQY
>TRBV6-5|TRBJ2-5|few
ASKVGGARLETQY
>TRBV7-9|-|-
ASSLWWREDYEQY
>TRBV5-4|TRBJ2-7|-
ASSGYRQGNSYEQY
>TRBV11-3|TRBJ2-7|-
ASSSVGTSLVADEQY
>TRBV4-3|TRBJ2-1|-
ASSQEVAGGGFNEQF
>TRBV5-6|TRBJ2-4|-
ASSLPGGGAKNIQY
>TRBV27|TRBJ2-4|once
ATGSGAKNIQY
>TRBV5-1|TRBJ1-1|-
ASSYRTGRTMNTEAF
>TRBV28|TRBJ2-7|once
ASSLFGQGWQY
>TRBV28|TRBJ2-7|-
ASSPPGQGSSYEQY
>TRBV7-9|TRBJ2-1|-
SSSPRTSGRAYNEQF
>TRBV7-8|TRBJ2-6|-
ASSFNRVPGANVLT
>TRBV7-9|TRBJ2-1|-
ASSLSGGRFFNEQF
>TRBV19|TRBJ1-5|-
ARVSQRRVSGGRQPQH
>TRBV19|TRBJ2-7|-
ASSIGQGYEQY
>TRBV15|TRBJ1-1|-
ATSRVGGGTEAF
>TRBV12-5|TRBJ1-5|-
ASGLEEGQPQH
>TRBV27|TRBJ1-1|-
ASQDNTEAF
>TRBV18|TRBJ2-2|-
ASSPYLFLAGASADTGELF
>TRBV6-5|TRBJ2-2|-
ASSYFVSNTGELF
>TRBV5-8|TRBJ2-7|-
ASSSEPRRTYEQY
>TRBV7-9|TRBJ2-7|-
AAGLRGYEQY
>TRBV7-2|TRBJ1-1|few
ASSLNPRYEAF
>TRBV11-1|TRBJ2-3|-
ASSLDTSGSTDTQY
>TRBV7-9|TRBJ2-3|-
AAADTQY
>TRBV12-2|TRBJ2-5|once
ASRSLAGGPRETQY
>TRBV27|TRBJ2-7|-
ASSFGGGEQY
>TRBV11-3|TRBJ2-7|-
ASSLDSYEQY
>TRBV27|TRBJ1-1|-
ASSFLPRRNTEAF
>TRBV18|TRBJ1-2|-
ASSPGEGLYGYT
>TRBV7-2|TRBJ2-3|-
ASSYPTGERGTGY
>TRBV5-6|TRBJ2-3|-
ASSTGGADTQY
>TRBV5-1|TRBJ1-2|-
ASSFDSQGHYGYT
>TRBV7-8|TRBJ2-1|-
ASSLAGGYNEQF
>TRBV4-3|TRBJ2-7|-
ASSQEWRSSYEQY
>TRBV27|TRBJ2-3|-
ASSPPAGAATDTQY
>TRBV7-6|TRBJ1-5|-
ASSATGSQPQH
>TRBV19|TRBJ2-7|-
ASSILAGAYEQY
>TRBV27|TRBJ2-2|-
ASLRAGELF
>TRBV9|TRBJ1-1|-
ASSSGGPRAF
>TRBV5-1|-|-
ASRTGQGHEQY
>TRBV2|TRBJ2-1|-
ASSGTGNEQF
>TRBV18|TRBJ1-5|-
ASSVTGGNQPQH
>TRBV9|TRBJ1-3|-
ASSVAHSGNTIY